The source of this T cell receptor beta chain is a study of cytomegalovirus exposure and HLA in healthy donors. Study findings and constraints: An analysis done earlier found most TCR beta V segments productive about 87% or about 30% of the time.

A remark on this clone: Its specificity is unknown.

The CDR3 is made up of 13 amino acids. The V gene's germline CDR1 is MGHDK and CDR2 SYGVNS. The V end was cut by 4 bases, the J end by 1 base, with 7 bases between. 60 Vbeta and 13 Jbeta primers were used in PCR. Repertoires were generated with immunoSEQ multiplex PCR, while TCRdb's copy carries only in-frame clones and drops some. The sample shows over 200,000 clones, over 75% of them seen only once. The V and J genes are TRBV25-1 and TRBJ1-1; D gene unclear. This receptor was obtained from a male donor in good health and CMV-seronegative. Sample: PBMCs. CDR3 protein: CASSVGPNTEAFF. DNA of the CDR3: TGTGCCAGCAGTGTCGGTCCGAACACTGAAGCTTTCTTT.